This T cell receptor beta chain was captured in a study of T cells after posttransplantation cyclophosphamide. Findings of the study overall: Blood and skin or GI T cell repertoires showed limited TRB overlap. Donor CD8+ memory clones often dominated recipient blood repertoires at later times.

Some clones are missing from TCRdb's copy, which holds only in-frame ones; the method was immunoSEQ multiplex PCR. Observed in the sample are around 35,000 clones, none of them singletons. In germline, CDR1 is SNHLY, CDR2 FYNNEI. This CDR3 spans 15 amino acids. Germline trimming cut 8 bases from V and 7 bases from J; bases unmatched to any gene: 14. This clone showed up many times. Its specificity is not known. This clonotype was obtained from a man between 25 and 39 years old in good health and a related stem cell transplant donor. Specimen: PBMCs. The J gene is TRBJ2-5, the V gene TRBV2; 9 positions match TRBD2. This CDR3 is CASRGLRRGGGTQYF. The CDR3 bases are TGTGCCAGCCGAGGGTTGAGGCGGGGGGGCGGGACCCAGTACTTC.